This T cell receptor (beta chain) emerged from a study of cytomegalovirus exposure and HLA in healthy donors. Broader study findings: An apparent linkage of common viral pathogens to several of the most significant clusters emerged in a later analysis. Three CMV-associated chains were confirmed in vitro to be specific for CMV antigens. Later analysis indicated greater clonal expansion among HLA-associated TCR beta chains than among equally common other chains.

A remark on this clone: Its antigen is unidentified.

A multiplex PCR was run with 60 Vbeta primers and 13 Jbeta primers. Profiled with immunoSEQ multiplex PCR; TCRdb holds only in-frame clones, not every one. The table lists about 110,000 clones, less than 80% of them singletons. This CDR3 is built from 14 residues. Trimming removed 2 bases from V and 0 bases from J, with 5 bases in between. The germline CDR1 and CDR2 sequences are MDHEN and SYDVKM. The sequenced material came from PBMCs. This chain uses TRBV28 with TRBJ2-1; D gene ambiguous. The source is a woman in her 30s in good health and CMV-seronegative. This CDR3 is CASSLVGSYNEQFF. As DNA, the CDR3 is TGTGCCAGCAGTTTAGTCGGCTCCTACAATGAGCAGTTCTTC. Filled out from reference TRBV28 and TRBJ2-1, the complete variable domain reads DVKVTQSSRYLVKRTGEKVFLECVQDMDHENMFWYRQDPGLGLRLIYFSYDVKMKEKGDIPEGYSVSREKKERFSLILESASTNQTSMYLCASSLVGSYNEQFFGPGTRLTVL.